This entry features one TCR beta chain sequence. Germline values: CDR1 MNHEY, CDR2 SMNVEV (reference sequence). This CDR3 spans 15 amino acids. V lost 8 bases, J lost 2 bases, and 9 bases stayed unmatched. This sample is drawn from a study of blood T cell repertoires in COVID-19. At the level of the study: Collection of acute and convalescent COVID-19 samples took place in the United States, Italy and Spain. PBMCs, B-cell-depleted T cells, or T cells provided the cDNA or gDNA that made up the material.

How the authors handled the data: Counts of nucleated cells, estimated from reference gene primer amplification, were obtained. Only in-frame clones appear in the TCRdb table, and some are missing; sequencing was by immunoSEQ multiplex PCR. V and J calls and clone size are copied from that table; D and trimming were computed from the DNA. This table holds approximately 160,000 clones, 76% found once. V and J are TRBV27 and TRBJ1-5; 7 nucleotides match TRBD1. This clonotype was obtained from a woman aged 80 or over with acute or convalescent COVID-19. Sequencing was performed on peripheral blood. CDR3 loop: CASQSRDRGNQPQHF. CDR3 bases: TGTGCCAGCCAGAGCCGGGACAGAGGCAATCAGCCCCAGCATTTT.